Listed below are T cell receptor beta chains from one sample, sequenced in a study of blood T cell repertoires in COVID-19. The data were produced by immunoSEQ multiplex PCR, yet TCRdb's version contains in-frame clones alone and is incomplete. The repertoire holds a few hundred thousand clones, with approximately 85% as singletons. The sample consisted of PBMCs or T cells enriched from blood (not recorded which). Receptor source: a woman under 40 who had recovered from COVID-19. Each CDR3 is given with its conserved first and last residue. D genes are given only for firm matches.

v_gene	j_gene	d_gene	CDR3aa
TRBV19	TRBJ2-5	TRBD2	CASSTGTSRMMETQYF
TRBV6-5	TRBJ1-2	.	CASTKGPVHYGYTF
TRBV19	TRBJ2-1	TRBD2	CASSMFLAGAVPSEQFF
TRBV18	TRBJ2-2	.	CASSPRDSATVNTGELFF
TRBV3-1/TRBV3-2	TRBJ2-1	.	CASSQGMGAHYNEQFF
TRBV28	TRBJ1-4	.	CASSSRLRDLNEKLFF
TRBV27	TRBJ2-1	TRBD2	CASSQSGTSEFF
TRBV28	TRBJ1-1	.	CASSPGARNTEAFF
TRBV4-1	TRBJ1-5	.	CASSRQGTSQPQHF
TRBV10-2	TRBJ1-3	.	CASSESSLGPGNTIYF
TRBV5-1	TRBJ1-2	.	CASSFKGQDYGYTF
TRBV7-2	TRBJ1-1	.	CASSLMLASPSAEAFF
TRBV6-5	TRBJ1-4	.	CASRGGGLWEKLFF
TRBV7-8	TRBJ1-4	.	CASRKRPRTENEKLFF
TRBV6-5	TRBJ2-1	TRBD2	CATRRGDSYNEQFF
TRBV7-2	TRBJ1-3	TRBD1	CASSSDRGTGNTIYF
TRBV25-1	TRBJ1-1	.	CASSLGGDGIHTEAFF
TRBV24-1	TRBJ2-3	.	CATSDSSGADTQYF
TRBV9	TRBJ1-4	TRBD1	CASSGPGQTNEKLFF
TRBV7-3	TRBJ2-5	TRBD1	CASSHGTGQETQYF
TRBV28	TRBJ2-7	.	CASSTYGRDTAYEQYF
TRBV13	TRBJ1-4	TRBD1	CASSLTGSNEKLFF
TRBV28	TRBJ2-2	.	CASSFLRNTGINTGELFF
TRBV6-5	TRBJ2-7	.	CASSYTYRSSYEQYF
TRBV30	TRBJ1-2	.	CAWSVPGKGYTF
TRBV9	TRBJ1-2	TRBD1	CASSRGPMRTGDYGYTF
TRBV12-3/TRBV12-4	TRBJ1-4	.	CASSLVGGEKLFF
TRBV2	TRBJ1-5	.	CASSRSASNQPQHF
TRBV28	TRBJ1-4	.	CASNFPTGGNEKLFF
TRBV10-3	TRBJ1-1	TRBD1	CAISEAQGYEAFF
TRBV28	TRBJ1-1	.	CASMGANTEAFF
TRBV7-8	TRBJ1-1	.	CASSLAMAGRTTEAFF
TRBV28	TRBJ1-5	.	CASRAGEFNQPQHF
TRBV11-3	TRBJ2-2	TRBD1	CASSFYRGRCAGELFF
TRBV7-9	TRBJ1-4	.	CASTHDSRKKLFF
TRBV27	TRBJ1-6	TRBD1	CASSFPPGQGENSPLHF
TRBV7-9	TRBJ1-6	TRBD1	CASSPPGQGVSSGSPLHF
TRBV15	TRBJ1-4	.	CATSVDYEKLFF
TRBV9	TRBJ2-5	TRBD1	CASSVSGSGGGETQYF
TRBV11-2	TRBJ2-5	.	CASSELLRGQETQYF
TRBV5-6	TRBJ2-7	.	CASSLEQGFNYEQYF
TRBV9	TRBJ1-5	TRBD1	CASSPGTVSNQPQHF
TRBV19	TRBJ2-5	TRBD1	CASSRDRGLQETQYF
TRBV28	TRBJ1-5	.	CASSQMSQGEWPQHF
TRBV2	TRBJ1-1	.	CASSSVLNTEAFF
TRBV9	TRBJ2-2	TRBD2	CASSASGSFTGELFF
TRBV7-8	TRBJ1-2	TRBD1	CASSPIGQGEGYTF
TRBV19	TRBJ2-7	TRBD1	CASSPGQASYEQYF
TRBV28	TRBJ1-6	.	CASSRGNSPLHF
TRBV27	TRBJ2-7	.	CASRRDSFYEQYF
TRBV19	TRBJ1-1	.	CASSDRTVNTEAFF
TRBV2	TRBJ2-1	TRBD1	CASSAGGYGNEQFF
TRBV7-6	TRBJ2-4	TRBD1	CASSLESAGGNIQYF